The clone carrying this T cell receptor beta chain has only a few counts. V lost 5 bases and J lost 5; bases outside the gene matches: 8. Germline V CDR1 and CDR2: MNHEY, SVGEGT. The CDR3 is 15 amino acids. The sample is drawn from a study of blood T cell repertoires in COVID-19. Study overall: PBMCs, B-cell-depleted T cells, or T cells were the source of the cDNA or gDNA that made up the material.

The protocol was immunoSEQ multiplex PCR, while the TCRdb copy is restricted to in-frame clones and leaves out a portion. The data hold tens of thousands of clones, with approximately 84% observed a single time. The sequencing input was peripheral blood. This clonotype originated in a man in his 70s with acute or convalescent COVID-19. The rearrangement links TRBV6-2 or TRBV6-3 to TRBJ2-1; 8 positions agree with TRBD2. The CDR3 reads CASSPSRGGNNEQFF. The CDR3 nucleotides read TGTGCCAGCAGTCCGTCTCGGGGGGGCAACAATGAGCAGTTCTTC.